The clone carrying this TCR beta chain came up many times. Its antigen is not identified. The sample comes from a study of T-cell reconstitution after alpha-beta-depleted transplantation in children. Study findings and constraints: Roughly two months post-transplant, alpha-beta T cells reportedly originated from several hundred graft clones that had expanded.

Preparation of the TCRbeta library involved a method that used unique molecular identifiers. From the PCR reads, TCRdb called clonotypes with MiXCR, one entry per CDR3 protein. The profile shows over 25,000 distinct CDR3 sequences, 5% to 7% of them singletons. CDR3 length: 15 amino acids. V lost 3 bases, J lost 8 bases, and 6 bases stayed unmatched. Germline assignment: CDR1 SGHRS and CDR2 YFSETQ. The sequencing here drew on peripheral blood, taken 60 days after TCRalphabeta/CD19-depleted stem cell transplant. The rearrangement joins TRBV5-1 to TRBJ1-6; the match to TRBD1 covers 9 bases. This clonotype was obtained from a child less than two years old who had a stem cell transplant for acute myeloid leukemia, so the T cells may come from the graft donor. The CDR3 DNA is TGCGCCAGCAGCTCTCCGGGACAGGGATATTCACCCCTCCACTTT. This codes for CASSSPGQGYSPLHF.